Here is one TCR beta chain with its context. This sample stems from a study of blood T cell repertoires in COVID-19. Looking at the study overall: The United States, Italy and Spain supplied acute and convalescent COVID-19 samples. Nucleic acid was either cDNA or gDNA, and it came from T cells, B-cell-depleted T cells, or PBMCs.

The CDR3 sequence is 16 residues long. Germline V gene data show CDR1 as LGHNA and CDR2 as YNFKEQ. Trimming took 1 base from V and 12 from J, leaving 25 bases between them. Per the authors' pipeline: The authors estimated nucleated cell counts from reference gene primer amplification. Libraries were prepared by immunoSEQ multiplex PCR; TCRdb keeps only in-frame clonotypes and omits some of them. That table supplies the V and J calls and clone size; D and trimming were determined from the DNA. This table has approximately 36,000 clones, 70% to 90% appearing once. The clonotype originates from a human donor in a cohort sampled during active COVID-19. The chain uses TRBV4-2 and TRBJ2-7; maybe TRBD1 (6 bases). The sequencing sample was made of peripheral blood. CDR3 DNA: TGTGCCAGCAGCCAAGCAGGGGCCCGCCTAGAAACCCGCTCGTACTTC. The encoded protein is CASSQAGARLETRSYF.